A single sample is the source of the 18 T cell receptor beta chains below, sequenced in a study of blood T cell repertoires in COVID-19. The table came from immunoSEQ multiplex PCR; TCRdb's copy has only in-frame clones and leaves some out. Here the sample spans some 190,000 clones, roughly 90% being singletons. Sequenced sample: peripheral blood. The receptors were sampled from a man between 18 and 35 years old with active or convalescent COVID-19.

This clone has a single count. The chain has TRBV5-1 and TRBJ2-1; 8 bases line up with TRBD2. The CDR3 extends over 15 amino acids. Trimming took 4 bases from V and 4 from J; bases not matched to a gene: 7. The germline CDR1 and CDR2 sequences are SGHRS and YFSETQ. The DNA of the CDR3 is TGCGCCAGCAGCGGAAGCGGGGGACAATACAATGAGCAGTTCTTC. It yields the protein CASSGSGGQYNEQFF.

In its sample, this clone was seen once. The rearrangement links TRBV5-4 to TRBJ2-7, with TRBD2 identical over 15 bases. The CDR3 totals 17 residues. Germline assignment: CDR1 SGHNT and CDR2 YYREEE (reference sequence). J was trimmed by 1 base and V by 4 bases; bases with no gene match: 6. The CDR3 bases are TGTGCCAGCAGCACTGGACTAGCGGGGGGGCCGTCCTACGAGCAGTACTTC. Protein: CASSTGLAGGPSYEQYF.

J is TRBJ1-1 and V is TRBV29-1; no clear D gene. The CDR3 totals 16 residues. V gave up 0 bases and J gave up 0 bases, with 14 bases separating them. Germline CDR1 is SQVTM and CDR2 is ANQGSEA. DNA of the CDR3: TGCAGCGTTGAAGATCGAGTCGGGGAGTTGAACACTGAAGCTTTCTTT. Its translation: CSVEDRVGELNTEAFF.

The V gene is TRBV19, the J gene TRBJ1-6, with a tentative D call TRBD1 (5 bases). The germline V and J ends were trimmed by 6 bases and 10 bases, with 22 bases remaining between them. This CDR3 is built from 16 residues. CDR1 LNHDA and CDR2 SQIVND come from the germline V gene (reference sequence). CDR3 in DNA: TGTGCCAGTAGCCCCGTAAGGGGCCCAAGGGGATCACCCCTCCACTTT. This gives the protein CASSPVRGPRGSPLHF.

A remark on this clone: Different DNA sequences within this sample yield the same CDR3. The J gene is TRBJ1-6, the V gene TRBV30; the D is unclear. The CDR3 has 13 amino acids. V was pared by 2 bases and J by 7 bases, with 9 bases between. Per the germline V gene, CDR1 is GTSNPN and CDR2 is SVGIG (reference sequence). The CDR3 nucleotides are TGTGCCTGGAGTACCGGGAACAATTCACCCCTCCACTTT. Its protein is CAWSTGNNSPLHF.

The rearrangement uses TRBV15 and TRBJ1-4; D is possibly TRBD1 (6 bases). Deletions cut 3 bases from V and 3 bases from J, with 8 bases between. CDR1 is LNHNV and CDR2 is YYDKDF in the germline V gene (reference sequence). This CDR3 is 14 amino acids long. For the CDR3, the DNA is TGTGCCACCAGCAGGGACAGAGCTAATGAAAAACTGTTTTTT. Residues: CATSRDRANEKLFF.

This clone has only one observation. The V call is TRBV14, the J call TRBJ2-1; TRBD1 is a possible D gene (5 bases). V lost 4 bases and J 4 bases, leaving 20 bases between the germline ends. Germline lookup yields CDR1 SGHDN and CDR2 FVKESK. This CDR3 is 17 amino acids long. The CDR3 DNA is TGTGCCAGCAGCCCCTCCCCCACAGGCTCTTCGTACAATGAGCAGTTCTTC. Translation gives CASSPSPTGSSYNEQFF. Variable domain in full (rest from reference TRBV14 and TRBJ2-1): EAGVTQFPSHSVIEKGQTVTLRCDPISGHDNLYWYRRVMGKEIKFLLHFVKESKQDESGMPNNRFLAERTGGTYSTLKVQPAELEDSGVYFCASSPSPTGSSYNEQFFGPGTRLTVL.

This sequence joins TRBV4-1 and TRBJ1-5, with D possibly TRBD1 on 5 matching bases. Germline lookup yields CDR1 MGHRA and CDR2 YSYEKL. There are 15 residues in the CDR3. Trimming pared 0 bases from V and 9 bases from J, leaving 15 bases between. This CDR3 is CASSQDRGGSRPQHF. The CDR3 nucleotides read TGCGCCAGCAGCCAAGATCGCGGGGGATCCCGGCCCCAGCATTTT.

The J gene is TRBJ2-7, the V gene TRBV27, with 7 bases that match TRBD2. This CDR3 is 15 amino acids long. After removal of 6 bases from V and 3 bases from J, the junction contained 11 bases not matched to a gene. Looked up from germline, CDR1 is MNHEY and CDR2 is SMNVEV (reference sequence). DNA for the CDR3: TGTGCCAGCAGGAATAGCGGGCTGCCGGGCTACGAGCAGTACTTC. Encoded protein: CASRNSGLPGYEQYF.

The chain is built from TRBV7-2 and TRBJ2-5, with a possible D match to TRBD1 (6 bases). The V gene lost 5 bases and the J gene lost 1 base, with 14 bases spanning the gap. The V gene's germline CDR1 is SGHTA and CDR2 FQGNSA. CDR3 length: 15 residues. The CDR3 DNA follows: TGTGCCAGCAGCACCTCAGGGGCCCTCCAAGAGACCCAGTACTTC. Amino acid sequence: CASSTSGALQETQYF.

The chain combines TRBV19 with TRBJ2-3; 9 nucleotides match TRBD2. CDR3 length: 14 amino acids. Per the germline V gene, CDR1 is LNHDA and CDR2 is SQIVND (reference sequence). V shed 5 bases, J shed 6 bases, and the junction held 6 bases outside the gene matches. CDR3 nucleotides: TGTGCCAGTAGTTTAGCGGGAGTGCCCGATACGCAGTATTTT. Its translation: CASSLAGVPDTQYF. Variable domain in full (rest from reference TRBV19 and TRBJ2-3): DGGITQSPKYLFRKEGQNVTLSCEQNLNHDAMYWYRQDPGQGLRLIYYSQIVNDFQKGDIAEGYSVSREKKESFPLTVTSAQKNPTAFYLCASSLAGVPDTQYFGPGTRLTVL.

To note about this clone: Other nucleotide sequences from this sample produce the same CDR3. The chain carries TRBV9 and TRBJ1-3, with unresolved D. Trimming removed 2 bases from V and 0 bases from J, with 6 bases in between. CDR3 length: 14 amino acids. Germline V lookup: CDR1 SGDLS, CDR2 YYNGEE. The chain's CDR3 is CASSVGSSGNTIYF. Written as DNA, the CDR3 is TGTGCCAGCAGCGTCGGGTCCTCTGGAAACACCATATATTTT.

This chain joins TRBV3-1 (or the pseudogene TRBV3-2) and TRBJ1-1; tentatively, D is TRBD1 (6 bases). This CDR3 has 13 amino acids. Germline lookup yields CDR1 LGHDT and CDR2 YNNKEL (reference sequence). With 2 bases removed from V and 8 bases from J, the gap between germline ends came to 12 bases. This chain's CDR3 is CASSQPTGQEAFF. CDR3 DNA sequence: TGTGCCAGCAGCCAACCAACCGGACAGGAAGCTTTCTTT.

This clone was seen a single time. V gene TRBV6-1 combines with J gene TRBJ1-2; D gene unclear. Germline values: CDR1 MNHNS, CDR2 SASEGT. The germline V and J ends were trimmed by 1 base and 3 bases, with 6 bases remaining between them. This CDR3 is built from 13 residues. CDR3 sequence (DNA): TGTGCCAGCAGTGAAGGTGGCCACTATGGCTACACCTTC. Amino acids: CASSEGGHYGYTF.

The CDR3 coding sequence is TGTGCCAGCAGACCTCGGACAGGCGGACACACTGAAGCTTTCTTT. Protein: CASRPRTGGHTEAFF. This chain uses TRBV2 with TRBJ1-1, with 7 nucleotides matching TRBD1. CDR1 is SNHLY and CDR2 is FYNNEI in the germline V gene. Losses at the gene ends were 6 bases for V and 3 bases for J; bases not matched to a gene: 10. CDR3 length: 15 amino acids.

CDR3 amino acids: CSASPFNEQFF. For the CDR3, the DNA is TGCAGTGCTAGCCCTTTCAATGAGCAGTTCTTC. The chain combines TRBV20-1 with TRBJ2-1; D not certain. V lost 3 bases and J 6 bases, leaving 6 bases between the germline ends. This CDR3 spans 11 amino acids. CDR1 is DFQATT, CDR2 SNEGSKA, per germline (reference sequence).

The rearrangement links TRBV30 to TRBJ1-5, with D uncertain. The CDR3 is made up of 15 amino acids. Germline-derived CDR1 and CDR2 are GTSNPN and SVGIG (reference sequence). V was cut by 0 bases and J by 0 bases, with 9 bases left in between. The CDR3 region is CAWSVGVNSNQPQHF. The CDR3 coding sequence is TGTGCCTGGAGTGTGGGAGTCAATAGCAATCAGCCCCAGCATTTT.

The chain employs TRBV2 and TRBJ2-7, with a weak D call TRBD2 (6 bases). This CDR3 region has 14 residues. Germline V gene sequence: CDR1 SNHLY, CDR2 FYNNEI. V lost 4 bases to trimming and J lost 1 base, with 11 bases between them. CDR3 sequence reads: CASSVQGGSYEQYF. For the CDR3, the DNA is TGTGCCAGCAGTGTTCAGGGAGGATCCTACGAGCAGTACTTC.